A selection of T cell receptor beta chains follows, all from one sample in a study of blood T cell repertoires in COVID-19. Here immunoSEQ multiplex PCR was the method, and the copy in TCRdb shows in-frame clones only, minus some. The sample contains more than 150,000 clones, 65% to 90% of which appear only once. The sample was PBMCs or T cells enriched from blood (not recorded which). Receptor source: a man between 35 and 55 years old who had recovered from COVID-19. CDR3s include the opening cysteine and the closing phenylalanine or tryptophan. The D gene is left open where the match is weak. The listing skips clone size in some rows; elsewhere it reads once, few, many or a size class.

>.|TRBJ2-7|TRBV30|.
CAWSVRAGEQYF
TGTGCCTGGAGTGTGCGGGCGGGCGAGCAGTACTTC
>.|TRBJ1-3|TRBV18|TRBD1
CASSPDRTSGNTIYF
TGTGCCAGCTCACCGGACAGGACCTCTGGAAACACCATATATTTT
>once|TRBJ1-4|TRBV2|TRBD1
CASSPRPGQQNEKLFF
TGTGCCAGCAGTCCTCGACCGGGACAGCAAAATGAAAAACTGTTTTTT
>few|TRBJ1-1|TRBV20-1|TRBD1
CSASTGGDTEAFF
TGCAGTGCTAGTACAGGGGGGGACACTGAAGCTTTCTTT
>few|TRBJ1-1|TRBV18|.
CASSQGAEAFF
TGTGCCAGCTCACAGGGGGCTGAAGCTTTCTTT
>.|TRBJ2-5|TRBV7-8|.
CASSLGLRESQETQYF
TGTGCCAGCAGCTTAGGGCTTAGGGAGAGTCAAGAGACCCAGTACTTC
>.|TRBJ2-2|TRBV19|TRBD1
CASSSRTGLVGELFF
TGTGCCAGTAGTTCTAGGACAGGCCTTGTCGGGGAGCTGTTTTTT
>.|TRBJ2-1|TRBV3-1/TRBV3-2|TRBD2
CASSSRILAGGLNEQFF
TGTGCCAGCAGCTCACGAATACTAGCGGGAGGCCTAAATGAGCAGTTCTTC
>.|TRBJ1-1|TRBV7-6|TRBD1
CASSFYATGSAEAFF
TGTGCCAGCAGCTTTTACGCGACAGGGAGCGCTGAAGCTTTCTTT
>once|TRBJ1-5|TRBV18|TRBD1
CASSPQQGADQPQHF
TGTGCCAGCTCACCACAACAGGGGGCAGATCAGCCCCAGCATTTT
>.|TRBJ2-3|TRBV28|.
CASSFWGPGADTQYF
TGTGCCAGCAGTTTCTGGGGCCCAGGGGCAGATACGCAGTATTTT
>.|TRBJ1-5|TRBV7-2|.
CASSPNRDQPQHF
TGTGCCAGCAGCCCGAACAGAGATCAGCCCCAGCATTTT
>.|TRBJ1-2|TRBV28|.
CASIYLAGGDGYTF
TGTGCCAGCATTTACCTGGCGGGAGGAGATGGCTACACCTTC
>.|TRBJ2-3|TRBV23-1|.
CASSQPPPSTGRFTDTQYF
TGCGCCAGCAGTCAACCCCCCCCCTCGACAGGACGTTTCACAGATACGCAGTATTTT
>once|TRBJ2-5|TRBV11-1|.
CASSSRRGQETQYF
TGTGCCAGCAGCTCGCGACGGGGTCAAGAGACCCAGTACTTC
>few|TRBJ1-2|TRBV21-1|.
CASSKGPFQGADGYTF
TGTGCCAGCAGCAAAGGTCCCTTCCAGGGGGCAGATGGCTACACCTTC
>many|TRBJ2-5|TRBV5-1|.
CASSLPRAETQYF
TGCGCCAGCAGCTTGCCCAGGGCTGAGACCCAGTACTTC
>once|TRBJ2-1|TRBV9|.
CASSVGGSSNEQFF
TGTGCCAGCAGCGTAGGAGGGTCCTCCAATGAGCAGTTCTTC
>.|TRBJ2-5|TRBV28|TRBD1
CASSLGTGTQETQYF
TGTGCCAGCAGTTTAGGGACAGGAACCCAAGAGACCCAGTACTTC
>.|TRBJ1-2|TRBV29-1|.
CSVELRDRDGYTF
TGCAGCGTTGAACTCAGGGATAGAGATGGCTACACCTTC
>.|TRBJ2-1|TRBV28|TRBD2
CASSGGRAGNNEQFF
TGTGCCAGCAGTGGCGGGAGGGCCGGGAACAATGAGCAGTTCTTC
>.|TRBJ1-3|TRBV9|.
CASSPDRGRHNSGNTIYF
TGTGCCAGCAGCCCCGATCGGGGGAGGCACAACTCTGGAAACACCATATATTTT
>.|TRBJ1-2|TRBV28|.
CASAPSQGGYTF
TGTGCCAGCGCCCCGTCCCAGGGTGGCTACACCTTC
>.|TRBJ2-1|TRBV6-2/TRBV6-3|.
CASSYSMNSLSGSTSYNEQFF
TGTGCCAGCAGTTACTCGATGAACTCCCTTTCCGGGTCCACCAGCTACAATGAGCAGTTCTTC
>.|TRBJ1-5|TRBV24-1|.
CATSDGLSQPQHF
TGTGCCACCAGTGATGGACTATCTCAGCCCCAGCATTTT
>.|TRBJ2-6|TRBV3-1/TRBV3-2|TRBD2
CASSQGTSGDSGANVLTF
TGTGCCAGCAGCCAAGGGACTAGCGGGGACTCTGGGGCCAACGTCCTGACTTTC
>.|TRBJ1-2|TRBV25-1|.
CASGVMGGYTF
TGTGCCAGCGGAGTGATGGGTGGCTACACCTTC
>.|TRBJ2-1|TRBV4-2|.
CASSPSGNEQFF
TGTGCCAGCAGCCCCTCCGGCAATGAGCAGTTCTTC
>.|TRBJ1-2|TRBV5-8|.
CASAGGRVGYTF
TGTGCCAGCGCGGGAGGGAGGGTCGGCTACACCTTC
>.|TRBJ2-3|TRBV7-8|TRBD2
CASSSLAGGAYTDTQYF
TGTGCCAGCAGCTCGCTAGCGGGGGGCGCCTACACAGATACGCAGTATTTT
>.|TRBJ1-4|TRBV2|.
CASRPYRESNEKLFF
TGTGCCAGCAGGCCCTACAGGGAGTCTAATGAAAAACTGTTTTTT
>.|TRBJ1-3|TRBV10-3|.
CAISRGSYNSGNTIYF
TGTGCCATCTCCCGGGGGTCATATAACTCTGGAAACACCATATATTTT
>.|TRBJ2-5|TRBV7-9|TRBD1
CASSTTGGQETQYF
TGTGCCAGCAGCACCACAGGGGGACAAGAGACCCAGTACTTC
>.|TRBJ2-1|TRBV24-1|TRBD2
CATSDWGTSGSSYNEQFF
TGTGCCACCAGTGATTGGGGGACTAGCGGGAGTTCCTACAATGAGCAGTTCTTC
>.|TRBJ1-1|TRBV21-1|.
CASSKGSGKSEAFF
TGTGCCAGCAGCAAAGGGTCAGGGAAGTCTGAAGCTTTCTTT
>.|TRBJ2-2|TRBV6-4|TRBD2
CASSDSGLADTGELFF
TGTGCCAGCAGTGACTCGGGACTAGCGGACACCGGGGAGCTGTTTTTT
>once|TRBJ2-7|TRBV7-3|.
CASSLYEGGQSEQYF
TGTGCCAGCAGCTTATATGAGGGAGGACAAAGCGAGCAGTACTTC
>once|TRBJ2-5|TRBV11-1|TRBD1
CASSLTGYQETQYF
TGTGCCAGCAGCCTGACAGGGTACCAAGAGACCCAGTACTTC
>.|TRBJ2-2|TRBV18|TRBD2
CASSMGLAGANGELFF
TGTGCCAGCTCTATGGGACTAGCGGGAGCGAACGGGGAGCTGTTTTTT
>.|TRBJ2-1|TRBV9|.
CASSPEGSSYNEQFF
TGTGCCAGCAGCCCCGAGGGAAGCTCCTACAATGAGCAGTTCTTC
>.|TRBJ2-7|TRBV12-1|.
CASSFLGASETYEQYF
TGTGCCAGCAGCTTCCTAGGAGCTAGCGAGACCTACGAGCAGTACTTC
>.|TRBJ2-1|TRBV15|.
CATTTGTYSYNEQFF
TGTGCCACCACTACTGGGACATACTCCTACAATGAGCAGTTCTTC
>.|TRBJ2-7|TRBV6-2/TRBV6-3|.
CASSPQTYEQYF
TGTGCCAGCAGTCCCCAAACCTACGAGCAGTACTTC
>.|TRBJ1-2|TRBV7-2|.
CASSPPNGGTDYGYTF
TGTGCCAGCAGCCCACCAAATGGGGGGACGGACTATGGCTACACCTTC
>.|TRBJ2-5|TRBV7-6|.
CASSLGRRVETQYF
TGTGCCAGCAGCTTAGGACGGAGGGTAGAGACCCAGTACTTC
>.|TRBJ2-5|TRBV7-2|TRBD1
CASSRDRETQYF
TGTGCCAGTTCCCGGGACAGGGAGACCCAGTACTTC